The 30 T cell receptor beta chains below all came from one sample that was sequenced in a study of blood T cell repertoires in COVID-19. TCRdb's table, derived via immunoSEQ multiplex PCR, lists solely in-frame clones and lacks some. The repertoire holds around 290,000 clones, with about nine tenths as singletons. The material sequenced was PBMCs or T cells enriched from blood (not recorded which). These receptors originate from a middle-aged woman who had recovered from COVID-19.

Note on this clone: Other DNA sequences from this sample encode an identical CDR3 as well. The chain has TRBV5-1 and TRBJ1-1; D is ambiguous. The germline gives CDR1 SGHRS, CDR2 YFSETQ. V was shortened by 4 bases and J by 1 base, with 11 bases between the two germline ends. The length of the CDR3 is 14 residues. The CDR3 nucleotides are TGCGCCAGCAGCCTCACGACGGGGAACACTGAAGCTTTCTTT. Its protein is CASSLTTGNTEAFF.

J is TRBJ2-3 and V is TRBV9, with 16 bases matching TRBD2. There are 17 residues in the CDR3. Germline CDR1 and CDR2: SGDLS and YYNGEE. V lost 4 bases, J lost 3 bases, and 5 bases stayed unmatched. CDR3: CASSLGTSGGATDTQYF. The CDR3 region has the DNA TGTGCCAGCAGCCTTGGGACTAGCGGGGGGGCGACAGATACGCAGTATTTT. The full variable domain, completed using reference TRBV9 and TRBJ2-3, is DSGVTQTPKHLITATGQRVTLRCSPRSGDLSVYWYQQSLDQGLQFLIQYYNGEERAKGNILERFSAQQFPDLHSELNLSSLELGDSALYFCASSLGTSGGATDTQYFGPGTRLTVL.

The rearrangement links TRBV5-6 to TRBJ1-6; D call uncertain. Trimming took 0 bases from V and 0 from J, leaving 13 bases between them. This CDR3 region has 18 residues. Germline V gene sequence: CDR1 SGHDT, CDR2 YYEEEE. In DNA, the CDR3 is TGTGCCAGCAGCTTGGGGTGGCAGTCAAGCTCCTATAATTCACCCCTCCACTTT. Encoded protein: CASSLGWQSSSYNSPLHF.

This clone was counted once. The V call is TRBV6-6, the J call TRBJ1-5; the D gene is possibly TRBD1 (6 bases). The CDR3 extends over 15 amino acids. Trimming removed 4 bases from V and 1 base from J, with 11 bases in between. Germline V gene data show CDR1 as MNHNY and CDR2 as SVGAGI (reference sequence). CDR3 sequence reads: CASSSQGRSNQPQHF. The CDR3 coding sequence is TGTGCCAGCAGTTCACAGGGTCGGAGCAATCAGCCCCAGCATTTT.

The chain combines TRBV5-1 with TRBJ1-1; no clear D. Deletions cut 6 bases from V and 3 bases from J, with 12 bases between. The CDR3 has 13 residues. The germline V gene encodes CDR1 SGHRS and CDR2 YFSETQ. The chain's CDR3 is CASKTDTHTEAFF. The CDR3 DNA sequence: TGCGCCAGCAAAACCGACACCCACACTGAAGCTTTCTTT.

The CDR3 region has the DNA TGTGCCTTAGACAGGGACGTTATTATCAATGAAAAACTGTTTTTT. It encodes CALDRDVIINEKLFF. V gene TRBV6-5 combines with J gene TRBJ1-4, with TRBD1 matching over 7 bases. This CDR3 has 15 residues. V gave up 11 bases and J gave up 5 bases; unmatched junction bases: 14. From germline, CDR1 is MNHEY and CDR2 SVGAGI.

This chain links TRBV7-3 with TRBJ2-7; tentative D call: TRBD2 (5 bases). The CDR3 totals 15 residues. Trimming removed 1 base from V and 5 bases from J, with 15 bases in between. Germline CDR1 and CDR2: SGHTA and FQGTGA. CDR3 residues: CASSLRPSGYHEQYF. The CDR3 bases are TGTGCCAGCAGCTTAAGGCCCTCGGGGTATCACGAGCAGTACTTC.

The DNA for the CDR3 is TGCGCCAGCAGCCAAGATCTCCGGGGAAGGGGCAATCAGCCCCAGCATTTT. Translated: CASSQDLRGRGNQPQHF. The chain uses TRBV4-1 and TRBJ1-5; D remains ambiguous. Germline CDR1 and CDR2: MGHRA and YSYEKL. Trimming pared 0 bases from V and 2 bases from J, leaving 14 bases between. The CDR3 extends over 17 amino acids.

This clone occurred many times. This chain links TRBV18 with TRBJ2-1; D is possibly TRBD2 (5 bases). V was cut by 0 bases and J by 2 bases, with 11 bases left in between. Germline loops: CDR1 KGHSH, CDR2 LQKENI. This CDR3 has 16 amino acids. DNA for the CDR3: TGTGCCAGCTCACCACCGGTTAAAGCGGCCTACAATGAGCAGTTCTTC. This encodes CASSPPVKAAYNEQFF.

The chain combines TRBV4-3 with TRBJ2-1; 7 bases are shared with TRBD2. V lost 1 base to trimming and J lost 3 bases; unmatched junction nucleotides: 6. Per germline, CDR1 LGHNA and CDR2 YSLEER. There are 16 residues in the CDR3. Here the CDR3 DNA reads TGCGCCAGCAGCCAAGGCTCAGGGACTAACTACAATGAGCAGTTCTTC. This encodes CASSQGSGTNYNEQFF.

The genes are TRBV15 and TRBJ1-2, with D possibly TRBD1 on 6 matching bases. Trimming took 8 bases from V and 3 from J, leaving 13 bases between them. Germline lookup yields CDR1 LNHNV and CDR2 YYDKDF (reference sequence). This CDR3 is 13 amino acids long. CDR3 amino acids: CATAPGAYYGYTF. As DNA, the CDR3 is TGTGCCACCGCACCAGGGGCTTACTATGGCTACACCTTC. Full variable domain (outside the CDR3, taken from reference TRBV15 and TRBJ1-2): DAMVIQNPRYQVTQFGKPVTLSCSQTLNHNVMYWYQQKSSQAPKLLFHYYDKDFNNEADTPDNFQSRRPNTSFCFLDIRSPGLGDTAMYLCATAPGAYYGYTFGSGTRLTVV.

The chain links TRBV2 to TRBJ1-3; D remains ambiguous. The CDR3 sequence is 15 residues long. CDR1 is SNHLY and CDR2 is FYNNEI in the germline V gene. Deletions cut 5 bases from V and 0 bases from J, with 11 bases between. CDR3 sequence: CASSLEARSGNTIYF. Written as DNA, the CDR3 is TGTGCCAGCAGTCTCGAAGCCCGCTCTGGAAACACCATATATTTT.

The rearrangement uses TRBV2 and TRBJ1-4; 7 nucleotides align to TRBD1. Losses at the gene ends were 4 bases for V and 7 bases for J; bases not matched to a gene: 6. Germline CDR1 SNHLY, CDR2 FYNNEI. The CDR3 covers 14 residues. The CDR3 sequence is CASSVTGRAEKLFF. CDR3 sequence (DNA): TGTGCCAGCAGTGTGACAGGGCGGGCTGAAAAACTGTTTTTT.

The V and J genes are TRBV6-5 and TRBJ2-2, with TRBD1 matching 12 bases. This CDR3 has 15 residues. Germline assignment: CDR1 MNHEY and CDR2 SVGAGI. J was trimmed by 5 bases and V by 4 bases; bases with no gene match: 2. CDR3 DNA sequence: TGTGCCAGCAGTTGGGACAGGGGGCATACCGGGGAGCTGTTTTTT. Translation: CASSWDRGHTGELFF.

This sequence joins TRBV19 and TRBJ2-7; 9 bases fit TRBD1. The junction had 2 bases not matched to a gene; V was cut back by 9 bases and J by 5 bases. Germline-derived CDR1 and CDR2 are LNHDA and SQIVND (reference sequence). The CDR3 has 11 residues. The CDR3 loop is CASGTGNEQYF. CDR3 DNA sequence: TGTGCCAGCGGGACAGGGAACGAGCAGTACTTC.

The chain uses TRBV2 and TRBJ1-5; TRBD1 matches at 7 bases. The CDR3 sequence is 16 residues long. Trimming at V came to 0 bases and at J to 9 bases, leaving 11 bases not matched to a gene. Per the germline V gene, CDR1 is SNHLY and CDR2 is FYNNEI. For the CDR3, the DNA is TGTGCCAGCAGTGAAGCCCCCCAACAGGGGTCAGGGCCCCAGCATTTT. Its protein is CASSEAPQQGSGPQHF.

This clone was seen more than once but under ten times. This sequence joins TRBV2 and TRBJ2-3; D uncertain. Trimming pared 6 bases from V and 2 bases from J, leaving 9 bases between. The CDR3 has 13 amino acids. CDR1 and CDR2 from the germline V gene are SNHLY and FYNNEI. The DNA of the CDR3 is TGTGCCAGCAGGAGCTTCCTCACAGATACGCAGTATTTT. Residues: CASRSFLTDTQYF.

This chain uses TRBV7-2 with TRBJ2-2; 7 positions match TRBD2. The CDR3 is made up of 15 amino acids. Germline values: CDR1 SGHTA, CDR2 FQGNSA. With V trimmed by 6 bases and J by 6 bases, 10 bases remained unmatched. CDR3 region: CASSRTGTTAGELFF. DNA for the CDR3: TGTGCCAGCAGTCGGACCGGGACTACAGCCGGGGAGCTGTTTTTT.

This chain links TRBV9 with TRBJ1-4; the D is unclear. Trimming pared 2 bases from V and 5 bases from J, leaving 10 bases between. The CDR3 loop spans 14 amino acids. The germline V gene encodes CDR1 SGDLS and CDR2 YYNGEE. The CDR3 DNA reads as TGTGCCAGCAGCGTTCCTGGGCGAAATGAAAAACTGTTTTTT. Its protein is CASSVPGRNEKLFF.

The J gene is TRBJ1-5, the V gene TRBV5-5; D ambiguous. This CDR3 is built from 13 residues. V was clipped by 1 base and J by 0 bases, with 2 bases between them. CDR1 is SGHKS, CDR2 YYEKEE, per germline (reference sequence). CDR3 region: CASSLYSNQPQHF. CDR3 bases: TGTGCCAGCAGCTTGTATAGCAATCAGCCCCAGCATTTT.

The chain carries TRBV5-8 and TRBJ1-2; TRBD1 matches at 7 bases. The germline V gene has CDR1 SGHTS and CDR2 YDEGEE. The CDR3 runs 14 residues. V was pared by 0 bases and J by 4 bases, with 3 bases of the junction left unmatched. The CDR3: CASSLGDRAYGYTF. As DNA, the CDR3 is TGTGCCAGCAGCTTGGGTGACAGGGCCTATGGCTACACCTTC.

This clone was counted once. The chain has TRBV3-1 (or the pseudogene TRBV3-2) and TRBJ1-4; 8 bases map to TRBD1. The germline V gene has CDR1 LGHDT and CDR2 YNNKEL (reference sequence). V shed 4 bases and J 5 bases; nucleotides not matched to a gene: 3. The length of the CDR3 is 14 residues. The CDR3 DNA reads as TGTGCCAGCAGCCCTGCAGGGGGCAATGAAAAACTGTTTTTT. Protein sequence: CASSPAGGNEKLFF.

This clone showed up just once. The chain combines TRBV6-5 with TRBJ2-2; D is uncertain. Germline-derived CDR1 and CDR2 are MNHEY and SVGAGI. Deletions cut 7 bases from V and 2 bases from J, with 8 bases between. This CDR3 region has 13 residues. CDR3 coding DNA: TGTGCCAGCACCGACACCAACACCGGGGAGCTGTTTTTT. It encodes CASTDTNTGELFF.

This sequence joins TRBV6-5 and TRBJ2-7; D is possibly TRBD2 (6 bases). The CDR3 sequence is 14 residues long. Trimming cost V 6 bases and J 4 bases, with 16 bases left between them. From germline, CDR1 is MNHEY and CDR2 SVGAGI. CDR3 bases: TGTGCCAGCAGACAACGGGACGGACTATACGAGCAGTACTTC. Amino acid sequence: CASRQRDGLYEQYF.

The rearrangement links TRBV2 to TRBJ1-2, with 7 bases lining up with TRBD1. CDR3 size: 15 residues. CDR1 is SNHLY and CDR2 is FYNNEI in the germline V gene. With 7 bases clipped from V and 6 bases from J, the junction kept 14 bases outside the gene matches. The CDR3 sequence is CASTRITRQGDGYTF. The CDR3 bases are TGTGCCAGCACACGCATCACAAGACAGGGCGATGGCTACACCTTC.

This chain uses TRBV7-2 with TRBJ2-1; the match to TRBD2 covers 7 bases. The CDR3 extends over 16 amino acids. In germline, CDR1 is SGHTA, CDR2 FQGNSA. V trimming: 1 base; J trimming: 2 bases; junction bases outside the gene matches: 5. In DNA form, the CDR3 reads TGTGCCAGCAGCTTAGGAGTTCTAGCGGCCTACAATGAGCAGTTCTTC. Protein: CASSLGVLAAYNEQFF.

The chain recombines TRBV6-1 with TRBJ2-1; D possibly corresponds to TRBD1 (6 bases). CDR1 MNHNS and CDR2 SASEGT come from the germline V gene. V lost 3 bases, J lost 2 bases, and 17 bases lay in between. This CDR3 is 17 amino acids long. CDR3 bases: TGTGCCAGCAGTGAGACAGGCGCGCCAAGACCCTACAATGAGCAGTTCTTC. Encoded protein: CASSETGAPRPYNEQFF.

The chain uses TRBV6-2 or TRBV6-3 and TRBJ1-5; D ambiguous. CDR1 is MNHEY, CDR2 SVGEGT, per germline. This CDR3 has 14 amino acids. Trimming took off 0 bases at V and 9 bases at J, with 12 bases between the two ends. The CDR3, as DNA: TGTGCCAGCAGTTACTCGGAGGCCCCGGGGCCCCAGCATTTT. Its translation: CASSYSEAPGPQHF.

This sequence joins TRBV2 and TRBJ1-5, with D maybe TRBD1 (5 bases). Germline CDR1 is SNHLY and CDR2 is FYNNEI. The V and J ends lost 7 bases and 5 bases respectively, with 12 bases between them. The CDR3 is 13 amino acids. Written as DNA, the CDR3 is TGTGCCAGCAACGGGGGGGGATATCAGCCCCAGCATTTT. It is translated as CASNGGGYQPQHF.

The chain recombines TRBV5-8 with TRBJ2-1; D is uncertain. Between the trimmed V and J ends, which lost 0 bases and 0 bases, there was a span of 7 bases. Germline-derived CDR1 and CDR2 are SGHTS and YDEGEE. This CDR3 has 15 residues. In DNA form, the CDR3 reads TGTGCCAGCAGCTTGGTTTGGAGCTCCTACAATGAGCAGTTCTTC. Its translation: CASSLVWSSYNEQFF.